This TCR beta chain was sequenced for a study of blood T cell repertoires in COVID-19 (dated by TCRdb to 2020 to 2021). General notes on the study: Samples from collaborators originated in the United States, Italy and Spain and spanned both the acute and convalescent phases of COVID-19. The material from the prospective study consisted of cDNA or gDNA derived from T cells, B-cell-depleted T cells, or PBMCs. Deeply sampled blood TCRbeta repertoires from subjects exposed to, actively infected with, or recovered from COVID-19 were included in the dataset. The repertoires were released in a freely available public database intended as a resource for research on the immune response to SARS-CoV-2. The samples were drawn from the first 160 participants of the ongoing ImmuneRACE study and from over 950 subjects provided by 6 global collaborators. Sample metadata almost always included a de-identified subject ID, COVID-19 status, age in years and sex. Where HLA class I and class II types were available, the types were taken from metadata supplied by the sample provider, not from assay-based typing.

At the junction V is shortened by 0 bases and J by 8 bases, with 11 bases in between. From the cysteine through the phenylalanine, the CDR3 covers 13 amino acids. Of the read, only the CDR3 DNA is kept; its 39 bases are in frame from base 1. Taken from the germline V gene, the CDR1 and CDR2 loops are LGHNA and YNFKEQ. This clone turned up a few times. Its cognate antigen has yet to be identified. The sample holds no much larger clone one base away, and base qualities are not on file. Overall results and qualifications from the work: The quantity of clinical and demographic metadata differed by source and by participant and was supplied without curation.

Whole blood was collected in K2EDTA tubes by collaborating institutions according to the institutions' own protocols. For TCRbeta analysis, collaborator samples were shipped as frozen whole blood, as isolated PBMCs, or as DNA extracted from either sample type. TCRbeta CDR3 regions were amplified from genomic DNA by means of the immunoSEQ Assay, a bias-controlled multiplex PCR. As for the original processing: The number of nucleated cells in each sample was estimated by amplification of reference gene primers within the assay. Sequence reads were collapsed and filtered to measure the absolute abundance of every unique TCRbeta CDR3 rearrangement. Productive Simpson clonality was computed per sample as the square root of Simpson's diversity index over productive rearrangements. TCRdb obtained this table from immuneACCESS and retained in-frame rearrangements with V and J assigned. These tables miss some clones; where compared with another copy, unresolved V genes account for less than half of the shortfall, and the remainder is unexplained. V and J calls and clone size are copied from that table; D and trimming were computed from the DNA. Within this sample are tens of thousands of clones, with around 79% of them counted one time only. Clones ranked in the top ten supply 35% to 45% of the sample.

The material sequenced was peripheral blood. The chain couples TRBV4-2 to TRBJ2-7; possibly the D gene is TRBD2, per 5 matching bases. This TCR derives from a woman in her 70s with acute or convalescent COVID-19. The DNA reads as follows: TGTGCCAGCAGCCAAGATGAGAGGGATCAGCAGTACTTC. This sequence encodes CASSQDERDQQYF.